A selection of T cell receptor beta chains follows, all from one sample in a study of Graves' ophthalmopathy and Graves' hyperthyroidism. One entry per CDR3 protein, called by TCRdb with MiXCR from the multiplex PCR reads. Altogether hundreds of thousands of distinct CDR3 sequences are present, roughly 21% being singletons, with the ten largest covering roughly 3.2%. Input material: peripheral blood. The receptors shown here come from a woman aged 18-30 years with stable Graves' hyperthyroidism. The CDR3 runs from the conserved cysteine through the conserved F or W. Each record gives: J gene, V gene, clone size, CDR3 protein. Size is omitted from some rows. Given values are once, few, many or a class for expanded clones.

J gene: TRBJ2-2; V gene: TRBV9; clone size: many; CDR3 protein: CASSTRGLAGNLRGGELFF
J gene: TRBJ1-5; V gene: TRBV6-5; clone size: many; CDR3 protein: CASSLTGGDNQPQHF
J gene: TRBJ2-2; V gene: TRBV6-5; clone size: many; CDR3 protein: CASSYSTGELFF
J gene: TRBJ1-1; V gene: TRBV7-9; clone size: many; CDR3 protein: CASSLASQLTEAFF
J gene: TRBJ1-2; V gene: TRBV19; clone size: many; CDR3 protein: CASSIRQSFPYGYTF
J gene: TRBJ2-5; V gene: TRBV28; clone size: many; CDR3 protein: CATTLAGGGETQYF
J gene: TRBJ1-4; V gene: TRBV6-5; clone size: .; CDR3 protein: CASSYGGSNEKLFF
J gene: TRBJ2-7; V gene: TRBV27; clone size: many; CDR3 protein: CASSLSGRILYEQYF
J gene: TRBJ2-7; V gene: TRBV6-5; clone size: many; CDR3 protein: CASAKGSRPYEQYF
J gene: TRBJ2-5; V gene: TRBV7-2; clone size: many; CDR3 protein: CASSLDRGTGWYF
J gene: TRBJ1-2; V gene: TRBV28; clone size: many; CDR3 protein: CASRYGFNYGYTF
J gene: TRBJ1-1; V gene: TRBV18; clone size: once; CDR3 protein: CASSLTGTRNTEAFF
J gene: TRBJ2-5; V gene: TRBV11-3; clone size: few; CDR3 protein: CASSMRGDPRETQYF
J gene: TRBJ2-2; V gene: TRBV5-1; clone size: few; CDR3 protein: CASSLRAGDGELFF
J gene: TRBJ2-7; V gene: TRBV7-8; clone size: many; CDR3 protein: CASSLVAGFNEQYF
J gene: TRBJ1-2; V gene: TRBV5-1; clone size: once; CDR3 protein: CASSLDSSAYGYTF
J gene: TRBJ2-2; V gene: TRBV19; clone size: many; CDR3 protein: CASPGELFF
J gene: TRBJ2-7; V gene: TRBV7-2; clone size: many; CDR3 protein: CASSLRATSSYEQYF
J gene: TRBJ1-2; V gene: TRBV2; clone size: many; CDR3 protein: CASMEGQAYGYTF
J gene: TRBJ1-1; V gene: TRBV12-3/TRBV12-4; clone size: many; CDR3 protein: CASTGTLTNTEAFF
J gene: TRBJ1-1; V gene: TRBV6-2/TRBV6-3; clone size: many; CDR3 protein: CASSYSGGFSEAFF
J gene: TRBJ2-7; V gene: TRBV20-1; clone size: many; CDR3 protein: CSARDLAGARYEQYF
J gene: TRBJ2-7; V gene: TRBV5-1; clone size: many; CDR3 protein: CASSLAVTSYEQYF
J gene: TRBJ2-7; V gene: TRBV20-1; clone size: many; CDR3 protein: CSASRDRGPEQYF
J gene: TRBJ1-3; V gene: TRBV20-1; clone size: .; CDR3 protein: CSARDRGTGNTIYF
J gene: TRBJ2-4; V gene: TRBV7-9; clone size: many; CDR3 protein: CASSLDRAGVENIQYF
J gene: TRBJ1-2; V gene: TRBV7-2; clone size: .; CDR3 protein: CASSLARQMYGYTF
J gene: TRBJ1-2; V gene: TRBV10-3; clone size: many; CDR3 protein: CAISDNRAYGYTF
J gene: TRBJ1-2; V gene: TRBV30; clone size: many; CDR3 protein: CAWSVRAAYGYTF
J gene: TRBJ1-5; V gene: TRBV20-1; clone size: many; CDR3 protein: CSARERGLGQPQHF
J gene: TRBJ1-5; V gene: TRBV19; clone size: many; CDR3 protein: CASSQDRDNQPQHF
J gene: TRBJ2-2; V gene: TRBV12-3/TRBV12-4; clone size: many; CDR3 protein: CASSLRREVIGELFF
J gene: TRBJ2-7; V gene: TRBV7-3; clone size: .; CDR3 protein: CASSLTVGMGYEQYF
J gene: TRBJ2-7; V gene: TRBV20-1; clone size: many; CDR3 protein: CSARDRGASYEQYF
J gene: TRBJ1-6; V gene: TRBV6-1; clone size: many; CDR3 protein: CASSLRQEDSPLHF
J gene: TRBJ2-2; V gene: TRBV20-1; clone size: .; CDR3 protein: CSARLGSPNTGGLFF
J gene: TRBJ2-7; V gene: TRBV28; clone size: many; CDR3 protein: CASSRSGGRGEQYF
J gene: TRBJ2-2; V gene: TRBV12-3/TRBV12-4; clone size: many; CDR3 protein: CASSPPRGANTGELFF
J gene: TRBJ1-2; V gene: TRBV6-5; clone size: .; CDR3 protein: CASSYPGTDLDGYTF
J gene: TRBJ1-5; V gene: TRBV2; clone size: few; CDR3 protein: CASGAVGQPQHF
J gene: TRBJ2-2; V gene: TRBV28; clone size: many; CDR3 protein: CASSPSGLPNTGELFF